Shown below are 32 T cell receptor beta chains from a single sample sequenced in a study of graft-versus-host responses after intestinal transplantation. Produced via immunoSEQ multiplex PCR; TCRdb's table is partial and in-frame only. This sample carries roughly 130,000 clones, roughly 91% of them seen once, and the ten largest clones take about 0.18%. What these receptors recognize is not known. This sample comprised unstimulated CD4+ T cells sorted from spleen or lymph node cells, obtained before intestinal transplant. The origin of the receptors is a human donor who received an intestinal transplant.

The V and J genes are TRBV2 and TRBJ2-3; D not resolved. The length of the CDR3 is 13 residues. V shed 2 bases and J shed 1 base, with 4 bases lying between them. The V gene's germline CDR1 is SNHLY and CDR2 FYNNEI. The CDR3 region is CASSEIGTDTQYF. CDR3 nucleotides: TGTGCCAGCAGTGAAATCGGCACAGATACGCAGTATTTT. Complete variable domain (other parts from reference TRBV2 and TRBJ2-3): EPEVTQTPSHQVTQMGQEVILRCVPISNHLYFYWYRQILGQKVEFLVSFYNNEISEKSEIFDDQFSVERPDGSNFTLKIRSTKLEDSAMYFCASSEIGTDTQYFGPGTRLTVL.

For this clone: Other nucleotide sequences from this sample produce the same CDR3. The chain uses TRBV6-1 and TRBJ2-1; 13 positions match TRBD2. Germline assignment: CDR1 MNHNS and CDR2 SASEGT. J gave up 7 bases and V 8 bases, and 2 bases lay outside the gene matches. This CDR3 spans 13 amino acids. CDR3 sequence reads: CASRTSGSNEQFF. The CDR3 nucleotides are TGTGCCAGCCGGACTAGCGGGAGTAATGAGCAGTTCTTC.

The genes are TRBV11-2 and TRBJ2-2; no definite D call. CDR3 length: 15 residues. CDR1 and CDR2 from the germline V gene are SGHAT and FQNNGV. Trimming removed 1 base from V and 3 bases from J, with 9 bases in between. In DNA form, the CDR3 reads TGTGCCAGCAGCTTAGGGGGTAGGGACACCGGGGAGCTGTTTTTT. This codes for CASSLGGRDTGELFF. Full variable domain (remainder filled in from reference TRBV11-2 and TRBJ2-2): EAGVAQSPRYKIIEKRQSVAFWCNPISGHATLYWYQQILGQGPKLLIQFQNNGVVDDSQLPKDRFSAERLKGVDSTLKIQPAKLEDSAVYLCASSLGGRDTGELFFGEGSRLTVL.

As regards this clone: The same CDR3 arises from other DNA sequences in this sample as well. This sequence joins TRBV30 and TRBJ2-5; D is perhaps TRBD1 (5 bases). The J call may not be correct, given that the DNA end is closer to TRBJ2-7. The CDR3 covers 12 residues. Germline CDR1 is GTSNPN and CDR2 is SVGIG (reference sequence). The CDR3 protein is CAWSLEGDEQYF. CDR3 nucleotide sequence: TGTGCCTGGAGTCTCGAAGGGGACGAGCAGTACTTC.

The rearrangement joins TRBV25-1 to TRBJ2-1; D call uncertain. Trimming cost V 4 bases and J 6 bases, with 13 bases left between them. This CDR3 region has 14 residues. Germline-derived CDR1 and CDR2 are MGHDK and SYGVNS. The CDR3 reads CASSAPAPANEQFF. As DNA, the CDR3 is TGTGCCAGCAGTGCCCCGGCGCCAGCCAATGAGCAGTTCTTC.

A few counts support this clone. This chain links TRBV28 with TRBJ1-1; 7 nucleotides agree with TRBD1. V was clipped by 5 bases and J by 7 bases; unmatched bases: 16. This CDR3 is built from 16 residues. Germline CDR1 is MDHEN and CDR2 is SYDVKM. Here the CDR3 reads CASSPSETSGGGEAFF. The CDR3 coding sequence is TGTGCCAGCAGTCCCTCCGAGACTTCAGGGGGGGGTGAAGCTTTCTTT.

The rearrangement joins TRBV27 to TRBJ2-7, with 8 bases lining up with TRBD1. There are 14 residues in the CDR3. In germline, CDR1 is MNHEY, CDR2 SMNVEV (reference sequence). The junction had 8 bases not matched to a gene; V was cut back by 6 bases and J by 4 bases. CDR3: CASRSRTGWYEQYF. The CDR3, as DNA: TGTGCCAGCAGATCGAGGACAGGGTGGTACGAGCAGTACTTC.

The chain couples TRBV7-9 to TRBJ1-1; D might be TRBD1 (6 bases). Germline loops: CDR1 SEHNR, CDR2 FQNEAQ (reference sequence). With 0 bases removed from V and 2 bases from J, the gap between germline ends came to 10 bases. The CDR3 totals 15 residues. CDR3 sequence (DNA): TGTGCCAGCAGCTTAGCGGCGGGGGGCAACACTGAAGCTTTCTTT. Its protein is CASSLAAGGNTEAFF.

V gene TRBV9 combines with J gene TRBJ2-7, with 14 bases identical to TRBD2. The CDR3 extends over 16 amino acids. J gave up 3 bases and V 4 bases, and 6 bases lay outside the gene matches. Looked up from germline, CDR1 is SGDLS and CDR2 is YYNGEE. In DNA, the CDR3 is TGTGCCAGCAGCCCCCGACTAGCGGGAGGGCGCTACGAGCAGTACTTC. Translation: CASSPRLAGGRYEQYF.

The chain has TRBV28 and TRBJ2-7; D ambiguous. V was clipped by 7 bases and J by 3 bases, with 16 bases between them. CDR3 length equals 14 residues. Per the germline V gene, CDR1 is MDHEN and CDR2 is SYDVKM. CDR3 in DNA: TGTGCCAGCACCACCACTGGGCTCGGCTACGAGCAGTACTTC. Translating it yields CASTTTGLGYEQYF.

Details on this clone: Other DNA sequences within the sample encode an identical CDR3. The chain links TRBV6-1 to TRBJ2-1; 7 bases map to TRBD2. The length of the CDR3 is 14 residues. V trimming: 1 base; J trimming: 9 bases; junction bases outside the gene matches: 6. Germline V gene lookup returns CDR1 MNHNS and CDR2 SASEGT. CDR3 in amino acids: CASSEVVPSGEQFF. CDR3 in DNA: TGTGCCAGCAGTGAAGTAGTCCCTAGCGGTGAGCAGTTCTTC.

The chain has TRBV7-2 and TRBJ1-4; no definite D call. V lost 2 bases and J 0 bases, leaving 10 bases between the germline ends. Germline assignment: CDR1 SGHTA and CDR2 FQGNSA. There are 16 residues in the CDR3. CDR3: CASSLWAIATNEKLFF. The CDR3 DNA follows: TGTGCCAGCAGCTTATGGGCCATCGCAACTAATGAAAAACTGTTTTTT. The whole variable domain, remainder taken from reference TRBV7-2 and TRBJ1-4, is GAGVSQSPSNKVTEKGKDVELRCDPISGHTALYWYRQSLGQGLEFLIYFQGNSAPDKSGLPSDRFSAERTGGSVSTLTIQRTQQEDSAVYLCASSLWAIATNEKLFFGSGTQLSVL.

CDR3 sequence reads: CASSFRGVEDYEQYF. The CDR3 DNA reads TGTGCCAGCAGCTTCCGGGGGGTGGAGGACTACGAGCAGTACTTC. The chain employs TRBV5-4 and TRBJ2-7; 7 bases fit TRBD2. Unmatched junction bases numbered 8, after V lost 2 bases and J lost 3 bases. The CDR3 spans 15 residues. The germline CDR1 and CDR2 sequences are SGHNT and YYREEE (reference sequence).

The chain joins TRBV7-9 to TRBJ2-7, with 8 bases matching TRBD1. The CDR3 consists of 17 residues. The junction had 12 bases not matched to a gene; V was cut back by 2 bases and J by 3 bases. Germline V CDR1 and CDR2: SEHNR, FQNEAQ (reference sequence). CDR3 bases: TGTGCCAGCAGCTTATACCGTGGAGGACAGGGTAACTACGAGCAGTACTTC. This gives the protein CASSLYRGGQGNYEQYF.

V and J are TRBV6-1 and TRBJ1-1; perhaps TRBD1 as D (5 bases). Germline loops: CDR1 MNHNS, CDR2 SASEGT. The germline V and J ends were trimmed by 5 bases and 4 bases, with 11 bases remaining between them. This CDR3 has 13 amino acids. The CDR3 nucleotides read TGTGCCAGCAGTCCGCGGGGCGGCACTGAAGCTTTCTTT. Amino acids: CASSPRGGTEAFF.

The chain recombines TRBV7-3 with TRBJ2-1; 12 bases align to TRBD2. J lost 5 bases, V lost 5 bases, and 7 bases had no gene match. Germline-derived CDR1 and CDR2 are SGHTA and FQGTGA. The CDR3 runs 16 residues. For the CDR3, the DNA is TGTGCCAGCAGCCCCCTAGCGGGAGGGGGGCACAATGAGCAGTTCTTC. It codes for CASSPLAGGGHNEQFF.

The chain combines TRBV28 with TRBJ2-5; no clear D. The J call is doubtful: the DNA matches TRBJ2-7 better. The CDR3 is 11 residues long. CDR1 MDHEN and CDR2 SYDVKM come from the germline V gene. CDR3 amino acids: CASSQAYEQYF. Here the CDR3 DNA reads TGTGCCAGCAGTCAGGCCTACGAGCAGTACTTC.

This sequence joins TRBV5-4 and TRBJ2-7; D is ambiguous. This CDR3 is 13 amino acids long. V was cut by 5 bases and J by 6 bases, with 15 bases left in between. Looked up from germline, CDR1 is SGHNT and CDR2 is YYREEE (reference sequence). CDR3 region: CASSPRFSLEQYF. The CDR3 region has the DNA TGTGCCAGCAGTCCACGATTCTCCCTCGAGCAGTACTTC.

CDR3 in DNA: TGTGCCATCGCCGGGCGGGAGGGGAACAATGAGCAGTTCTTC. Translating gives CAIAGREGNNEQFF. The gene calls are TRBV10-3 and TRBJ2-1; 9 bases fit TRBD2. The CDR3 contains 14 residues. V dropped 8 bases and J dropped 5; count of bases not matched to a gene: 7. CDR1 and CDR2 from the germline V gene are ENHRY and SYGVKD.

V gene TRBV30 combines with J gene TRBJ2-7; 8 bases agree with TRBD1. Germline V gene sequence: CDR1 GTSNPN, CDR2 SVGIG (reference sequence). CDR3 size: 16 residues. V gave up 1 base and J gave up 1 base; unmatched junction bases: 9. The CDR3 spells CAWSGDRSQGSYEQYF. CDR3 in DNA: TGTGCCTGGAGTGGGGACAGGTCCCAGGGGTCCTACGAGCAGTACTTC.

The gene calls are TRBV30 and TRBJ2-5; D may match TRBD1 or TRBD2 (5 bases each). This CDR3 region has 13 residues. Germline CDR1 and CDR2: GTSNPN and SVGIG (reference sequence). The V and J ends lost 2 bases and 5 bases respectively, with 12 bases between them. In nucleotides, the CDR3 is TGTGCCTGGAGTAATGGGGGTGAGGAGACCCAGTACTTC. Translated, it gives CAWSNGGEETQYF.

The gene calls are TRBV11-3 and TRBJ2-7; 7 nucleotides line up with TRBD1. Germline V gene data show CDR1 as SGHNT and CDR2 as YENEEA. This CDR3 region has 15 residues. V shed 1 base and J 0 bases; nucleotides not matched to a gene: 3. In DNA, the CDR3 is TGTGCCAGCAGCTTAGGGGACAGTACCTCCTACGAGCAGTACTTC. Encoded protein: CASSLGDSTSYEQYF.

The chain combines TRBV11-2 with TRBJ2-5; no definite D call. The germline CDR1 and CDR2 sequences are SGHAT and FQNNGV. The CDR3 has 12 residues. Trimming removed 1 base from V and 5 bases from J, with 5 bases in between. The CDR3 region is CASSLVGETQYF. DNA for the CDR3: TGTGCCAGCAGCTTAGTTGGGGAGACCCAGTACTTC.

The CDR3 here is CASSPKRSNEKLFF. The CDR3 nucleotides read TGTGCCAGCAGCCCTAAGCGGAGTAATGAAAAACTGTTTTTT. V and J are TRBV16 and TRBJ1-4; D gene unclear. There are 14 residues in the CDR3. Germline V gene lookup returns CDR1 KGHSY and CDR2 FQNENV. The V end was cut by 4 bases, the J end by 4 bases, with 10 bases between.

This clone occurred a few times. The V and J genes are TRBV10-1 and TRBJ2-1; D possibly uses TRBD1 or TRBD2 (5 bases each). The CDR3 is 15 residues long. Trimming took 2 bases from V and 0 from J, leaving 8 bases between them. In germline, CDR1 is WNHNN, CDR2 SYGVQD (reference sequence). The CDR3 nucleotides are TGCGCCAGCAGTGAGGGGGGAAGCTCCTACAATGAGCAGTTCTTC. Residues: CASSEGGSSYNEQFF.

This chain connects TRBV6-5 to TRBJ1-1; D is unclear. The CDR3 is made up of 12 amino acids. Germline V gene lookup returns CDR1 MNHEY and CDR2 SVGAGI. The V end lost 5 bases, the J end lost 1 base, and 5 bases lay between the germline ends. The CDR3 is CASSEGNTEAFF. As DNA, the CDR3 is TGTGCCAGCAGTGAGGGGAACACTGAAGCTTTCTTT.

The CDR3 protein is CASSTASGTHNEQFF. The CDR3, as DNA: TGTGCCAGCAGCACTGCTAGCGGGACCCACAATGAGCAGTTCTTC. The gene calls are TRBV7-2 and TRBJ2-1; 9 nucleotides line up with TRBD2. Germline values: CDR1 SGHTA, CDR2 FQGNSA. The CDR3 sequence is 15 residues long. Trimming cost V 5 bases and J 5 bases; bases outside gene matches: 7.

This chain uses TRBV2 with TRBJ2-2, with 8 bases fitting TRBD2. V lost 6 bases, J lost 4 bases, and 7 bases stayed unmatched. CDR3 size: 15 residues. CDR1 is SNHLY, CDR2 FYNNEI, per germline. CDR3 DNA sequence: TGTGCCAGCAGCCTCGGACTAGCTGCCACCGGGGAGCTGTTTTTT. Amino acid sequence: CASSLGLAATGELFF. The complete variable domain, with remaining parts taken from reference TRBV2 and TRBJ2-2, reads EPEVTQTPSHQVTQMGQEVILRCVPISNHLYFYWYRQILGQKVEFLVSFYNNEISEKSEIFDDQFSVERPDGSNFTLKIRSTKLEDSAMYFCASSLGLAATGELFFGEGSRLTVL.

This chain uses TRBV6-6 with TRBJ2-7; D is perhaps TRBD2 (6 bases). Deletions cut 9 bases from V and 0 bases from J, with 12 bases between. CDR1 is MNHNY and CDR2 is SVGAGI in the germline V gene (reference sequence). The CDR3 length is 13 residues. The CDR3 sequence: CARPGTASYEQYF. For the CDR3, the DNA is TGTGCCAGACCCGGGACTGCCTCCTACGAGCAGTACTTC.

This clone has a single count. The chain combines TRBV6-5 with TRBJ2-5; D gene unclear. The CDR3 consists of 13 residues. Deletions cut 8 bases from V and 3 bases from J, with 13 bases between. Germline V CDR1 and CDR2: MNHEY, SVGAGI. Written as DNA, the CDR3 is TGTGCCAGCCGTAGTTCAGGTGAAGAGACCCAGTACTTC. Its protein is CASRSSGEETQYF.

This clone was detected only once. The chain has TRBV30 and TRBJ1-1; D unclear. The CDR3 loop spans 15 amino acids. CDR1 GTSNPN and CDR2 SVGIG come from the germline V gene (reference sequence). Trimming left V 8 bases short and J 1 base short, with 20 bases between. The CDR3 bases are TGTGCCACAAATCCGATGGGAGGAGAGAACACTGAAGCTTTCTTT. Translating gives CATNPMGGENTEAFF. Looking up the rest from reference TRBV30 and TRBJ1-1 gives the full variable domain: SQTIHQWPATLVQPVGSPLSLECTVEGTSNPNLYWYRQAAGRGLQLLFYSVGIGQISSEVPQNLSASRPQDRQFILSSKKLLLSDSGFYLCATNPMGGENTEAFFGQGTRLTVV.

The chain is built from TRBV14 and TRBJ1-2; no clear D. The CDR3 extends over 16 amino acids. Germline CDR1 SGHDN, CDR2 FVKESK. The germline V and J ends were trimmed by 4 bases and 1 base, with 16 bases remaining between them. The CDR3 spells CASSRQSGIFNYGYTF. CDR3 DNA sequence: TGTGCCAGCAGCCGACAAAGCGGGATCTTTAACTATGGCTACACCTTC.